The rows below give T cell receptor beta chains drawn from one sample of a study of shared clonotypes between healthy human individuals. Only in-frame clones appear in the TCRdb table, and some are missing; sequencing was by immunoSEQ multiplex PCR. Of about 590,000 clones in the sample, over 95% are singletons; the top ten hold 0.11%. The specimen sequenced was naive CD8+ T cells sorted from blood. The receptors derive from a woman in her thirties in good health. Each CDR3 is given without its conserved first and last residue. Each record gives: clone size, V gene, CDR3 protein. Not all rows give a size; the values are once, few, many and, for expanded clones, a class.

clone size: NA; V gene: TRBV29-1; CDR3 protein: SVEGTENTGELF
clone size: NA; V gene: TRBV19; CDR3 protein: ASSTQDSSGNTIY
clone size: NA; V gene: TRBV11-2; CDR3 protein: ASSQWTSGQETQY
clone size: NA; V gene: TRBV28; CDR3 protein: ASSLSWALAEGANVLT
clone size: NA; V gene: TRBV19; CDR3 protein: ASNGGLGYTDTQY
clone size: NA; V gene: TRBV29-1; CDR3 protein: SVPGAGIGTSYGYT
clone size: NA; V gene: TRBV6-1; CDR3 protein: ASSEISGSRYEQF
clone size: NA; V gene: TRBV21-1; CDR3 protein: ASSKLGLGQNYGYT
clone size: NA; V gene: TRBV27; CDR3 protein: ASGTGVGYEQY
clone size: NA; V gene: TRBV6-1; CDR3 protein: ASRVSGSGYEQY
clone size: NA; V gene: TRBV10-1; CDR3 protein: ASSESSGVYEQY
clone size: NA; V gene: TRBV28; CDR3 protein: ASSPNYGQAIQETQY
clone size: NA; V gene: TRBV6-5; CDR3 protein: ASSYRRKASGEKLF
clone size: NA; V gene: TRBV11-2; CDR3 protein: ASSVGQGWTEAF
clone size: NA; V gene: TRBV5-4; CDR3 protein: ASSSDRPEAF
clone size: NA; V gene: TRBV29-1; CDR3 protein: SSRDSQETQY
clone size: NA; V gene: TRBV29-1; CDR3 protein: SAVGGIGTEAF
clone size: NA; V gene: TRBV5-1; CDR3 protein: ASSLSSGSYNEQF
clone size: NA; V gene: TRBV5-1; CDR3 protein: ASSLDGTSGNTIY
clone size: NA; V gene: TRBV19; CDR3 protein: ASSKKMNTEAF
clone size: NA; V gene: TRBV6-5; CDR3 protein: ASTRTGTDFYEQY
clone size: NA; V gene: TRBV6-1; CDR3 protein: ASSDTPGSNTGELF
clone size: NA; V gene: TRBV27; CDR3 protein: ASSWAGIGYEQY
clone size: NA; V gene: TRBV28; CDR3 protein: ASSFSGNTIY
clone size: NA; V gene: TRBV9; CDR3 protein: ASSVEGTNYNEQF
clone size: NA; V gene: TRBV19; CDR3 protein: ASSIVGAYSNQPQH
clone size: NA; V gene: TRBV7-9; CDR3 protein: ASSLTAGSAVDEQF
clone size: NA; V gene: TRBV27; CDR3 protein: ASSLSQPSGYNEQF
clone size: few; V gene: TRBV10-1; CDR3 protein: ASSESVAGNEQY
clone size: NA; V gene: TRBV27; CDR3 protein: ASRLAGGPDTQY
clone size: NA; V gene: TRBV2; CDR3 protein: ASSPGLWTGELF
clone size: NA; V gene: TRBV4-2; CDR3 protein: ASSQEETWGLAGASSYNEQF
clone size: NA; V gene: TRBV5-6; CDR3 protein: ASSSYLQGVF
clone size: NA; V gene: TRBV2; CDR3 protein: ASSEGLSPSYNEQF
clone size: NA; V gene: TRBV7-9; CDR3 protein: ATQDTTEAF
clone size: NA; V gene: TRBV5-1; CDR3 protein: ASSPIYGYEQY
clone size: NA; V gene: TRBV23-1; CDR3 protein: ASSQRKTPRARY
clone size: NA; V gene: TRBV27; CDR3 protein: ASGQGTGGRQPQH
clone size: NA; V gene: TRBV14; CDR3 protein: ASSQGGTDEQF
clone size: NA; V gene: TRBV6-5; CDR3 protein: ASSPRDSTYEQY
clone size: NA; V gene: TRBV27; CDR3 protein: ASSLGSPNEQY
clone size: NA; V gene: TRBV7-9; CDR3 protein: ASSFPGQGAEQY
clone size: NA; V gene: TRBV28; CDR3 protein: ASSFADTGELF
clone size: NA; V gene: TRBV28; CDR3 protein: ASNVGRGGGYT
clone size: NA; V gene: TRBV11-2; CDR3 protein: ASSLFGGGEEQY
clone size: NA; V gene: TRBV7-8; CDR3 protein: ASSTRLAGEGNTGELF
clone size: NA; V gene: TRBV21-1; CDR3 protein: ASSLQRERY
clone size: NA; V gene: TRBV5-6; CDR3 protein: ASSSDREGNTEAF
clone size: NA; V gene: TRBV28; CDR3 protein: ASRIRGPLYGYT
clone size: NA; V gene: TRBV30; CDR3 protein: ACQAEGGNSDTQY
clone size: NA; V gene: TRBV28; CDR3 protein: ASCPFLLGAVEQY
clone size: NA; V gene: TRBV11-2; CDR3 protein: ASSLEPSGFYEQY
clone size: NA; V gene: TRBV2; CDR3 protein: ASRLEGLTNEKLF
clone size: once; V gene: TRBV7-2; CDR3 protein: ASSLGGGYPYEQY